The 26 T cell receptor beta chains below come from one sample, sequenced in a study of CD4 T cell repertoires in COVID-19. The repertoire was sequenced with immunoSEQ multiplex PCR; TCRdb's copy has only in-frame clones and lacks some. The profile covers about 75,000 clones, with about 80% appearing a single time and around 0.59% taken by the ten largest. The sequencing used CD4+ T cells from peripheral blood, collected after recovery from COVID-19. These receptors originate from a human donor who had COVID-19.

Here the CDR3 reads CASSDPLWDNEQFF. The CDR3 nucleotides read TGTGCCAGCAGTGACCCACTATGGGACAATGAGCAGTTCTTC. The V call is TRBV25-1, the J call TRBJ2-1, with unresolved D. Trimming left V 3 bases short and J 5 bases short, with 11 bases between. This CDR3 region has 14 residues. Per the germline V gene, CDR1 is MGHDK and CDR2 is SYGVNS. Filled out from reference TRBV25-1 and TRBJ2-1, the complete variable domain reads EADIYQTPRYLVIGTGKKITLECSQTMGHDKMYWYQQDPGMELHLIHYSYGVNSTEKGDLSSESTVSRIRTEHFPLTLESARPSHTSQYLCASSDPLWDNEQFFGPGTRLTVL.

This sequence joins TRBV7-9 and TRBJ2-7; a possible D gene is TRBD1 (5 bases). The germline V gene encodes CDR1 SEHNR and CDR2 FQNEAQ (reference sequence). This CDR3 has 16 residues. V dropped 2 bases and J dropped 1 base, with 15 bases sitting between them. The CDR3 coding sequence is TGTGCCAGCAGCTTATACGGTGACAGCCCGTCCTACGAGCAGTACTTC. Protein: CASSLYGDSPSYEQYF.

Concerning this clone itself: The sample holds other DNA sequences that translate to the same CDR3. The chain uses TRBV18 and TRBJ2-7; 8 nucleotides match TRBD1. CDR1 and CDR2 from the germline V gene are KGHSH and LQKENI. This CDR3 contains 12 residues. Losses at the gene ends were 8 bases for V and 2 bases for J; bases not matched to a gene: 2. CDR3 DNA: TGTGCCAGCAGGGGACAGGCCTACGAGCAGTACTTC. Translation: CASRGQAYEQYF.

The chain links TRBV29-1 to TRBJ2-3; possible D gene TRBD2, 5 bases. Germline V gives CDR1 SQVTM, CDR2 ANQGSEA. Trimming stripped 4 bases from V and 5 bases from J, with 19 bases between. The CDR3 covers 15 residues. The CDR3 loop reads CSVADQIASGDTQYF. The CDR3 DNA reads TGCAGCGTTGCGGATCAGATCGCGAGCGGAGATACGCAGTATTTT.

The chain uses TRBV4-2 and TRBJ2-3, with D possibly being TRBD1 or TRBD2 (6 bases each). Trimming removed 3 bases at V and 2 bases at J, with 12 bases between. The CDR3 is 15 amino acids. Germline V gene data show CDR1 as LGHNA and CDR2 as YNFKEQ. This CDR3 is CASSQRSGATDTQYF. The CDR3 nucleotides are TGTGCCAGCAGCCAGAGATCGGGGGCCACAGATACGCAGTATTTT.

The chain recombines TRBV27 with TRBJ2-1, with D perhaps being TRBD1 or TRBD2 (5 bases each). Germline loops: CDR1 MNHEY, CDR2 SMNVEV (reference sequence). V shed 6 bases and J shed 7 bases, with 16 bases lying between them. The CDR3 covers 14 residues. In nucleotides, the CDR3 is TGTGCCAGCAGCCGGGACGGTCCCCCTAATGAGCAGTTCTTC. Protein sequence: CASSRDGPPNEQFF.

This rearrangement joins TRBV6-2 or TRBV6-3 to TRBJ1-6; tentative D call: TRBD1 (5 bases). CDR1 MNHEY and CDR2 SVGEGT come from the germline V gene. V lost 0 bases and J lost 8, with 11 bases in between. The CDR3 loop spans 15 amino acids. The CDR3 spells CASSYSVGTDSPLHF. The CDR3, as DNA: TGTGCCAGCAGTTACTCCGTGGGGACGGATTCACCCCTCCACTTT.

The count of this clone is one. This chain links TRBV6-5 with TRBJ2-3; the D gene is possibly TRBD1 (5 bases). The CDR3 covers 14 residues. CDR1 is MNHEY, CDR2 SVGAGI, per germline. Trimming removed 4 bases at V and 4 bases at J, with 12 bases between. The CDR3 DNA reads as TGTGCCAGCAGTTCCGGAAGGGGCGCAGATACGCAGTATTTT. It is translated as CASSSGRGADTQYF.

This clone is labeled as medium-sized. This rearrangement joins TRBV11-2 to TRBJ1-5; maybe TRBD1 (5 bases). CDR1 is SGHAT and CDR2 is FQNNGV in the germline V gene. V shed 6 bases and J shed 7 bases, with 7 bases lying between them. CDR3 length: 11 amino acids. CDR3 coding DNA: TGTGCCAGCAGGGGGGGGCAGCCCCAGCATTTT. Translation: CASRGGQPQHF.

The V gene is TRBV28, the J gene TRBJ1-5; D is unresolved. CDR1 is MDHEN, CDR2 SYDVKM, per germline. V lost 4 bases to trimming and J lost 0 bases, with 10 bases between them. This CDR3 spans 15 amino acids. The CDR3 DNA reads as TGTGCCAGCAGTTCCGGCGGCTATAGCAATCAGCCCCAGCATTTT. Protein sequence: CASSSGGYSNQPQHF.

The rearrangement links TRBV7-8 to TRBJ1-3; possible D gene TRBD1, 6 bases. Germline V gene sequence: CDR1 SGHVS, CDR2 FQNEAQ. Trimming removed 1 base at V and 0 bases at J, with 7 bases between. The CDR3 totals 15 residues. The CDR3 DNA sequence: TGTGCCAGCAGCTTAGTGGGGGCCTCTGGAAACACCATATATTTT. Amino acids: CASSLVGASGNTIYF.

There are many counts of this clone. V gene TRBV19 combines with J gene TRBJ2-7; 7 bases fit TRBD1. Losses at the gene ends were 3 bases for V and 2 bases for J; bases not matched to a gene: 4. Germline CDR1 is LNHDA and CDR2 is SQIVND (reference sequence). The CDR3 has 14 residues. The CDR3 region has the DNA TGTGCCAGTAGTATTCGGGACAGCCCCTACGAGCAGTACTTC. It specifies CASSIRDSPYEQYF.

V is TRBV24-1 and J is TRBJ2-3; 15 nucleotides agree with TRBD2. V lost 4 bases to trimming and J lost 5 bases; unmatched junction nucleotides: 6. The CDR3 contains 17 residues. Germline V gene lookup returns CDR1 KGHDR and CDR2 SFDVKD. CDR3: CATSDPLGLAGGDTQYF. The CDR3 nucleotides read TGTGCCACCAGTGACCCCCTGGGACTAGCGGGAGGAGATACGCAGTATTTT.

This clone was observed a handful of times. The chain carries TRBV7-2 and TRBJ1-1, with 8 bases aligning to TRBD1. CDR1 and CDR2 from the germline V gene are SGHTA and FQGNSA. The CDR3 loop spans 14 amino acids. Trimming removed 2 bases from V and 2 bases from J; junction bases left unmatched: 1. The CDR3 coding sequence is TGTGCCAGCAGCTTATCAGGGGGCAACACTGAAGCTTTCTTT. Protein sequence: CASSLSGGNTEAFF.

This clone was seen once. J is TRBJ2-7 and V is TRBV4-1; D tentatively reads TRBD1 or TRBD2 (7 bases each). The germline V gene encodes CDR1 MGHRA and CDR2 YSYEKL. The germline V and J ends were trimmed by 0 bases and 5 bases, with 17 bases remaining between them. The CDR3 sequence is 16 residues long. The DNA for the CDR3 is TGCGCCAGCAGCCAAGATCTTGGGACTACAGGGGACGAGCAGTACTTC. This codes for CASSQDLGTTGDEQYF.

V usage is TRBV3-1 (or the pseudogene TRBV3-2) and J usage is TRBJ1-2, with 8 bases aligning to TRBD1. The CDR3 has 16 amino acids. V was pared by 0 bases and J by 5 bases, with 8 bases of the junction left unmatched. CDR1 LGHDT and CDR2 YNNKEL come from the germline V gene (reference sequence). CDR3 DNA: TGTGCCAGCAGCCAAGATTCGGGACAGGCGAAGTATGGCTACACCTTC. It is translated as CASSQDSGQAKYGYTF.

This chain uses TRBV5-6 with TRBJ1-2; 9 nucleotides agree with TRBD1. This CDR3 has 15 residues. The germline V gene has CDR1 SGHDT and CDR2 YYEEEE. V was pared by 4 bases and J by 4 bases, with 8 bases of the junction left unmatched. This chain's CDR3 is CASSPGGQGTYGYTF. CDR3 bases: TGTGCCAGCAGCCCCGGTGGACAGGGGACCTATGGCTACACCTTC.

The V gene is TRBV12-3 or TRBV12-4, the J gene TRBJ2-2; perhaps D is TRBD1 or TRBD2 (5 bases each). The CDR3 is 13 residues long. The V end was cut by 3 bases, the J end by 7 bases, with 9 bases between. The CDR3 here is CASSLMGVGELFF. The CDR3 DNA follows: TGTGCCAGCAGTTTGATGGGGGTCGGGGAGCTGTTTTTT.

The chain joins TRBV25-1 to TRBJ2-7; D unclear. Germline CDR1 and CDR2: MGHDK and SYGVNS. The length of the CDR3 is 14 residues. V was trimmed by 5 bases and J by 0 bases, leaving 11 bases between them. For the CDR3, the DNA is TGTGCCAGCAGTAAGTCAGGCAGCTCCTACGAGCAGTACTTC. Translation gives CASSKSGSSYEQYF.

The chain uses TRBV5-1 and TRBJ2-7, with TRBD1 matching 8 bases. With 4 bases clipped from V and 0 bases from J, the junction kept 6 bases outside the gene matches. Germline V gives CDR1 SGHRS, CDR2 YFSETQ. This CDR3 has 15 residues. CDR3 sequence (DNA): TGCGCCAGCAGCGCTTCAGGGGGCAGCTCCTACGAGCAGTACTTC. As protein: CASSASGGSSYEQYF.

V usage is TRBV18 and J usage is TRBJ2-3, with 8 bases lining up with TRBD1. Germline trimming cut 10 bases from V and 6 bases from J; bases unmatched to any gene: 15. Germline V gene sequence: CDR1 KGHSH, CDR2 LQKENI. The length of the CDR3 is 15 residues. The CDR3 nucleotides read TGTGCCACCCCGCCCACGACAGGGGCGACGGATACGCAGTATTTT. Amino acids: CATPPTTGATDTQYF.

CDR3 in DNA: TGTGCCAGCAGTGTTTTGCGGGGCACTAATGAAAAACTGTTTTTT. It is translated as CASSVLRGTNEKLFF. This rearrangement joins TRBV2 to TRBJ1-4, with D possibly TRBD1 on 5 matching bases. V shed 4 bases and J shed 2 bases, with 11 bases lying between them. Germline CDR1 SNHLY, CDR2 FYNNEI. This CDR3 is 15 amino acids long.

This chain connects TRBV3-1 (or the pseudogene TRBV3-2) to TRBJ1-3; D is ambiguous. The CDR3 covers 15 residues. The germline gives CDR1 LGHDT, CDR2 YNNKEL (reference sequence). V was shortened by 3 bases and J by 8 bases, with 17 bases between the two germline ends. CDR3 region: CASSQGMTASDTIYF. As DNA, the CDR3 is TGTGCCAGCAGCCAGGGCATGACGGCCTCGGACACCATATATTTT.

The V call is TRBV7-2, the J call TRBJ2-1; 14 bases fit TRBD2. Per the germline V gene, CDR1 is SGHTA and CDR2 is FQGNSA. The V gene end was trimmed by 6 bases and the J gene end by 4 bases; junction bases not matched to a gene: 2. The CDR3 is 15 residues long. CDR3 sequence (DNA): TGTGCCAGCAGTTGGACTAGCGGGGGGTACAATGAGCAGTTCTTC. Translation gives CASSWTSGGYNEQFF.

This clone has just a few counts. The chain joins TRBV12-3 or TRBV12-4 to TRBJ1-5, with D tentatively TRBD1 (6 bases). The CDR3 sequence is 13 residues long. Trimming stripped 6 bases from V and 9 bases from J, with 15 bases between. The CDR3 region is CASSFEGVGPQHF. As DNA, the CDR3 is TGTGCCAGCAGCTTCGAGGGGGTTGGGCCCCAGCATTTT.

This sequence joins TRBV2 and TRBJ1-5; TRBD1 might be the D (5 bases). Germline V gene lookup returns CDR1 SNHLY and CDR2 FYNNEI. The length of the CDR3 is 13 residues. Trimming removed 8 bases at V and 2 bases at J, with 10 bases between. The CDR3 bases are TGTGCCAGCTACCGGGGGGGCAATCAGCCCCAGCATTTT. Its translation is CASYRGGNQPQHF.